This paragraph covers one T cell receptor (beta chain) sequence. This specimen comes from a study of T cell repertoires in ileal Crohn's disease. TCRdb's copy holds only in-frame clones and misses some; the assay was immunoSEQ multiplex PCR. This sample has 15,000 to 20,000 clones, with just over 90% found just once. Per the germline V gene, CDR1 is MGHRA and CDR2 is YSYEKL. This CDR3 comprises 15 residues. V shed 0 bases and J 2 bases; nucleotides not matched to a gene: 4. The sample comprised ileal tissue. The V and J genes are TRBV4-1 and TRBJ2-7; the match to TRBD1 covers 7 bases. This TCR was sampled from an adult with Crohn's disease. CDR3 sequence (DNA): TGCGCCAGCAGCCAAGAGTCAGGGGGTCCCTACGAGCAGTACTTC. As protein: CASSQESGGPYEQYF.